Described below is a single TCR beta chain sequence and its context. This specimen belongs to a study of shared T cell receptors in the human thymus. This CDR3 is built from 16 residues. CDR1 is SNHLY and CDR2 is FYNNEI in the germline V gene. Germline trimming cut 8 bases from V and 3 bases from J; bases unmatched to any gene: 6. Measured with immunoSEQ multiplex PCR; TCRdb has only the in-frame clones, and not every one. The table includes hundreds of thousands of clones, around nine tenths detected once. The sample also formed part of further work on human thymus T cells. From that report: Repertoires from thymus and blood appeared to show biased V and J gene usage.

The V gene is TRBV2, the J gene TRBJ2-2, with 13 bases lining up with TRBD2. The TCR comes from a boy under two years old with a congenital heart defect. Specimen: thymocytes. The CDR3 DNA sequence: TGTGCCAGCGGGGGACTAGCGGGGTCATACACCGGGGAGCTGTTTTTT. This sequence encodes CASGGLAGSYTGELFF.